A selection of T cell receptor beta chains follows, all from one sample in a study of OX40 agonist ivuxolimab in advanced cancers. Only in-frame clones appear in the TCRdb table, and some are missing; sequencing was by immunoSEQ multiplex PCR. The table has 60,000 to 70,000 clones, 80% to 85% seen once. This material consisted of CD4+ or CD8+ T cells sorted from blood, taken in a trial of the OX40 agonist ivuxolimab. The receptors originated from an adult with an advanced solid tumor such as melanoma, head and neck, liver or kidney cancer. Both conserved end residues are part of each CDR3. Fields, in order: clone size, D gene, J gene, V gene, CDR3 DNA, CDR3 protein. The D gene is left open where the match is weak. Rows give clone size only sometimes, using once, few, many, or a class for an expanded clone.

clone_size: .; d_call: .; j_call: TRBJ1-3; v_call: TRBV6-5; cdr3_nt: TGTGCCAGCAAGGATAGATACTCTGGAAACACCATATATTTT; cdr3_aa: CASKDRYSGNTIYF
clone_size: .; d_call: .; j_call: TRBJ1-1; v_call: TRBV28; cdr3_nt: TGTGCCAGCAGTTTAACATACATGAACACTGAAGCTTTCTTT; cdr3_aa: CASSLTYMNTEAFF
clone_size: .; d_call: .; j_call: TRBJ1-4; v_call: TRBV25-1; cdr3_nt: TGTGCCAGCAGTGAATATAGCGTGGCGGGGGCGGAAAAACTGTTTTTT; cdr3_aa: CASSEYSVAGAEKLFF
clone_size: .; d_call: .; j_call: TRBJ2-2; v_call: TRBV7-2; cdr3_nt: TGTGCCAGCAGCTTGTATTACGGGAGTGGCGGGGAGCTGTTTTTT; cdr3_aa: CASSLYYGSGGELFF
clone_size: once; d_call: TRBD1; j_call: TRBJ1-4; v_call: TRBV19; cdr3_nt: TGTGCCAGTAGAGCCAAGGGGGCGGGTGAAAAACTGTTTTTT; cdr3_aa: CASRAKGAGEKLFF
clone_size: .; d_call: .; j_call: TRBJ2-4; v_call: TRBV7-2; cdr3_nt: TGTGCCAGCAGCTTAGTCCCCGGGGACATTCAGTACTTC; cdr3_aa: CASSLVPGDIQYF
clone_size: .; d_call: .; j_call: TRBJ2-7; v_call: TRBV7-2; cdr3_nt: TGTGCCAGCAGCTCGTACTACGAGCAGTACTTC; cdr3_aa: CASSSYYEQYF
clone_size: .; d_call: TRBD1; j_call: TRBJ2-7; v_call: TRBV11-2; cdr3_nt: TGTGCCAGCAGCTTAGGTCTAGGGACAGGGAAGACCGAGCAGTACTTC; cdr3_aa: CASSLGLGTGKTEQYF
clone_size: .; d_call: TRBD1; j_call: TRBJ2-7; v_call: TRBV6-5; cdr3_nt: TGTGCCAGCAGTTACTCGGACAGGGGGCCGTACGAGCAGTACTTC; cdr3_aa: CASSYSDRGPYEQYF
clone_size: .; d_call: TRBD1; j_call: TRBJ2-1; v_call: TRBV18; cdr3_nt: TGTGCCAGCTCACGCAACGGACAGGGCAATGAGCAGTTCTTC; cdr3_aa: CASSRNGQGNEQFF
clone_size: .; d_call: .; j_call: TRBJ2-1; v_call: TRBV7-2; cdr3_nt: TGTGCCAGCAGCTTAGAATCGTGGAGCATGCAGTTCTTC; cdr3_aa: CASSLESWSMQFF
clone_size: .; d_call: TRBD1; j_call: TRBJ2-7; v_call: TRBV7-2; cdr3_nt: TGTGCCAGCAGCTTAGGGACACAGGGGGCTGTAAGCGAGCAGTACTTC; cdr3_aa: CASSLGTQGAVSEQYF
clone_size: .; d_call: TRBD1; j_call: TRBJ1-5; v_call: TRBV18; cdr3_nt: TGTGCCAGCTCAGTTGGGACAGGGGACGCTTATAGCAATCAGCCCCAGCATTTT; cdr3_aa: CASSVGTGDAYSNQPQHF
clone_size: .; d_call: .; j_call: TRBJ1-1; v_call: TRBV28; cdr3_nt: TGTGCCAGCAGTCTACAGGGTTATACTGAAGCTTTCTTT; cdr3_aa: CASSLQGYTEAFF
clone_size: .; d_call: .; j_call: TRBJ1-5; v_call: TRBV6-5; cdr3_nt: TGTGCCAGCAGCCTCCGGGCAGGCCAACCCCAGCATTTT; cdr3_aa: CASSLRAGQPQHF
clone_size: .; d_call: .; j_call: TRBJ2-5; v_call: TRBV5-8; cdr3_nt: TGTGCCAGCAGCTTGGTTTATGGCAGACAAGAGACCCAGTACTTC; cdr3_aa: CASSLVYGRQETQYF
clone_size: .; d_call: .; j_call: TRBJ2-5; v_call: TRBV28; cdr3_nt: TGTGCCATCTCGCTCCAAGAGACCCAGTACTTC; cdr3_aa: CAISLQETQYF
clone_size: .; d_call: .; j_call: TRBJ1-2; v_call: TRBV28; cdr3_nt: TGTGCCAGCAGATCAGGGGCCTATGGCTACACCTTC; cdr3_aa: CASRSGAYGYTF
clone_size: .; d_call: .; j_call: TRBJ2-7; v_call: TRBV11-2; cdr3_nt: TGTGCCAGCAGCTTAGTGACGGGCCGTAAGCAGTACTTC; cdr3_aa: CASSLVTGRKQYF
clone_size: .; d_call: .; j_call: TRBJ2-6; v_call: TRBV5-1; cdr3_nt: TGCGCCAGCCTCAGGGTCCCTGGGTCAGGTGGGGCCAACGTCCTGACTTTC; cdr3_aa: CASLRVPGSGGANVLTF
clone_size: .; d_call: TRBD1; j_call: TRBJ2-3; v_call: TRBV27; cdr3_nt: TGTGCCAGCAGCCCAAAGGGGGCCCATAGAATCACAGATACGCAGTATTTT; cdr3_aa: CASSPKGAHRITDTQYF
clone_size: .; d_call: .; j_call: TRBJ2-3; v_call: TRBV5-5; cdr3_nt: TGTGCCAGCAGCTTGAAGTCACCCACTAGCACAGATACGCAGTATTTT; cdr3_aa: CASSLKSPTSTDTQYF
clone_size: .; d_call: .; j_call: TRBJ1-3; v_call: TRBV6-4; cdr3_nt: TGTGCCAGCAGTGACCTGGTAAATTGTAGCGGGGTTCGGGGAAATTGCACCATATATTTT; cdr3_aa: CASSDLVNCSGVRGNCTIYF
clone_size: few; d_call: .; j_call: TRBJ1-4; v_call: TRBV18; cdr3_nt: TGTGCCAGCTCACCAGGGGCTCTGCTCTCGGAAAAACTGTTTTTT; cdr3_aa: CASSPGALLSEKLFF
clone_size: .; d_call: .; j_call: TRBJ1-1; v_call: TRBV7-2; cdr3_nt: TGTGCCAGCAGCCCCGGCCCGGAGACTGAAGCTTTCTTT; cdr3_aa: CASSPGPETEAFF
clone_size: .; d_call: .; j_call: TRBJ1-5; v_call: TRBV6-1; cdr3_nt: TGTGCCAGCAGTGAAACCCCTACGGGGTATCGTCAGCCCCAGCATTTT; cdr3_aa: CASSETPTGYRQPQHF
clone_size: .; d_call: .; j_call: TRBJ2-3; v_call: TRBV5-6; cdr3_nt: TGTGCCAGCAGCTTTTATCTTAGCCTCGCCGGAAACACAGATACGCAGTATTTT; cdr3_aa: CASSFYLSLAGNTDTQYF
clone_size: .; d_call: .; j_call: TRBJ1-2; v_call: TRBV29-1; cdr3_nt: TGCAGCGTTGGACAGTATGGCTACACCTTC; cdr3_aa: CSVGQYGYTF
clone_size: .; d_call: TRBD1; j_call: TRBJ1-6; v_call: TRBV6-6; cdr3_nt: TGTGCCAGCAGTTACCCGCCGGGACAGCGTAATTCACCCCTCCACTTT; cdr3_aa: CASSYPPGQRNSPLHF
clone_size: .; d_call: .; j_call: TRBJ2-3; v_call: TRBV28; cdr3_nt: TGTGCCAGCAGTTTATTCTCGGGGGCGCTGAGCACAGATACGCAGTATTTT; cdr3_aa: CASSLFSGALSTDTQYF
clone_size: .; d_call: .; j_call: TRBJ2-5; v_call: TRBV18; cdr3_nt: TGTGCCAGCTCCCCAAGACCCCAAGAGACCCAGTACTTC; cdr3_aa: CASSPRPQETQYF
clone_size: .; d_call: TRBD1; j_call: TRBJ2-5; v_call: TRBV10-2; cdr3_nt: TGCGCCAGCAGGAGACAGGGGCCCTATCAAGAGACCCAGTACTTC; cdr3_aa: CASRRQGPYQETQYF
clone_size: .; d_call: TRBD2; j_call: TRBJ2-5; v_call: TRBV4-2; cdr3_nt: TGTGCCAGCAGCCAAGTCTCAGGGACTAACCAAGAGACCCAGTACTTC; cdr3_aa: CASSQVSGTNQETQYF
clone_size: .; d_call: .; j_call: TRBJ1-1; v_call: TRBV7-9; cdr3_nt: TGTGCCAGTACCGTAATGGGAAACACTGAAGCTTTCTTT; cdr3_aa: CASTVMGNTEAFF
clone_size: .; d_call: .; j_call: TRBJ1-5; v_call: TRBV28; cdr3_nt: TGTGCCAGCAGTTTAGGTATCTATCAGCCCCAGCATTTT; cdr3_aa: CASSLGIYQPQHF
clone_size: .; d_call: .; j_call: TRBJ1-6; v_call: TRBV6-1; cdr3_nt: TGTGCCAGCAGTGACACAGGGCTTTTTAGGTCACCCCTCCACTTT; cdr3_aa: CASSDTGLFRSPLHF
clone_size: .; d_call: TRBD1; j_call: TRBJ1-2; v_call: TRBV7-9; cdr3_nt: TGTGCCAGCAACCGGGACAGGGAACGCGGCTACACCTTC; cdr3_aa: CASNRDRERGYTF
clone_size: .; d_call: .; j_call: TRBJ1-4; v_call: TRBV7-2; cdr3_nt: TGTGCCAGCAGCTTAAAGAAAGGGGTTAATGAAAAACTGTTTTTT; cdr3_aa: CASSLKKGVNEKLFF
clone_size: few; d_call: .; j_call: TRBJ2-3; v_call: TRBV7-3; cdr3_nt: TGTGCCAGCAGCTTAACTCGGGGGAGCACAGATACGCAGTATTTT; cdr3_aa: CASSLTRGSTDTQYF
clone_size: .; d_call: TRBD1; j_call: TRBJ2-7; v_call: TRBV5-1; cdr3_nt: TGCGCCAGCAGCTTGGTCGGGACAGGGGCCTACGAGCAGTACTTC; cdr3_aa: CASSLVGTGAYEQYF
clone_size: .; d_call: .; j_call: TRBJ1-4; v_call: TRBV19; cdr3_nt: TGTGCCAGTAGTCCAAACAGTGGCCAAAGCGTAAAACTGTTTTTT; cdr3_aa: CASSPNSGQSVKLFF
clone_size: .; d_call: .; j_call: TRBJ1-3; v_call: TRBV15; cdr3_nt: TGTGCCACCAGCACCCTGGATGGAGGGGCTGGAAACACCATATATTTT; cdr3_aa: CATSTLDGGAGNTIYF
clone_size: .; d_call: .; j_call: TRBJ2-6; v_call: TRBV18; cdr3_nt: TGTGCCAGCTCAACAGAACTACCCTCTGGGGCCAACGTCCTGACTTTC; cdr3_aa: CASSTELPSGANVLTF
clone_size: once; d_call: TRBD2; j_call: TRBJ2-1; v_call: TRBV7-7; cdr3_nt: TGTGCCAGCAGCTTAGGTAGCGGGGGGGCCAATGAGCAGTTCTTC; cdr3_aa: CASSLGSGGANEQFF
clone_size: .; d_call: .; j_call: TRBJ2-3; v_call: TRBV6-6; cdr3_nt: TGTGCCAGCAGCGACGACTCCCGAGGGACAGATACGCAGTATTTT; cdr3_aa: CASSDDSRGTDTQYF
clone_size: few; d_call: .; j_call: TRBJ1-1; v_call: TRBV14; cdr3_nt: TGTGCCAGCAGCCTATCGTTGAACACTGAAGCTTTCTTT; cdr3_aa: CASSLSLNTEAFF
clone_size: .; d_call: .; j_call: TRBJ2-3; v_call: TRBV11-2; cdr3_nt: TGTGCCAGCAGCTTAGTCGGAGGGCGGCCAGATACGCAGTATTTT; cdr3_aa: CASSLVGGRPDTQYF
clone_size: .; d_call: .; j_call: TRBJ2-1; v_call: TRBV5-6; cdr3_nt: TGTGCCAGCAGCCCAAAGAGTTGGTTCTCCCACAATGAGCAGTTCTTC; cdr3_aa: CASSPKSWFSHNEQFF